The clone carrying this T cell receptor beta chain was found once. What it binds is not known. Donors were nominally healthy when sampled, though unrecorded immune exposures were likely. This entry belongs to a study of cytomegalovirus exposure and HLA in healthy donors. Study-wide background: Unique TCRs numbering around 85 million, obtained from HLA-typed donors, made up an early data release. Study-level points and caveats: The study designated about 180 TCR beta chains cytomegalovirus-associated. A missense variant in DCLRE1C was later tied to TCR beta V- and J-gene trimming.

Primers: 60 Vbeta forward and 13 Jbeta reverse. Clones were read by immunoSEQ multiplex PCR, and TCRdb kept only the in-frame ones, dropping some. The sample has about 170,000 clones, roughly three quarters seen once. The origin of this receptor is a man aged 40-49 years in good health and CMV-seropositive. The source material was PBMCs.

This CDR3 is CASSVTEGYNEQFF. The CDR3 nucleotides read TGTGCCAGCAGTGTTACGGAGGGGTACAATGAGCAGTTCTTC. V is TRBV2 and J is TRBJ2-1, with D possibly being TRBD2 (6 bases). The CDR3 runs 14 residues. Deletions cut 4 bases from V and 4 bases from J, with 11 bases between. Germline CDR1 and CDR2: SNHLY and FYNNEI.